This T cell receptor beta chain was sequenced during a study of a mutant IDH1 vaccine in newly diagnosed glioma. Study at large: In some groups vaccination began 4-6 weeks post-radiotherapy; others received it with temozolomide. Points from the study as a whole: Researchers report vaccine-induced immune responses in approximately 93% of patients.

The CDR3 runs to 15 residues. Between the trimmed V and J ends, which lost 5 bases and 0 bases, there was a span of 11 bases. Germline V gene data show CDR1 as SGHNT and CDR2 as YYREEE (reference sequence). Measured with immunoSEQ multiplex PCR; TCRdb has only the in-frame clones, and not every one. The sample gives some 37,000 clones, approximately 80% of which show up once; approximately 5.7% is in the top ten. As concerns this clone: Its antigen is unknown.

The time point is: week 5, during vaccination. Vaccinated patients received 300 ug of mutant IDH1 20-mer peptide per dose, with topical imiquimod. In every donor, the tumor was a new WHO grade 3 or 4 IDH1-mutant, ATRX-lost astrocytoma. The TCR was taken from a middle-aged man with glioma. The chain uses TRBV5-4 and TRBJ2-2; no clear D. This specimen consisted of PBMCs, obtained from a glioma patient whose treatment included an IDH1 peptide vaccine. In DNA form, the CDR3 reads TGTGCCAGCAGGATGACACTCGCGAACACCGGGGAGCTGTTTTTT. It codes for CASRMTLANTGELFF.